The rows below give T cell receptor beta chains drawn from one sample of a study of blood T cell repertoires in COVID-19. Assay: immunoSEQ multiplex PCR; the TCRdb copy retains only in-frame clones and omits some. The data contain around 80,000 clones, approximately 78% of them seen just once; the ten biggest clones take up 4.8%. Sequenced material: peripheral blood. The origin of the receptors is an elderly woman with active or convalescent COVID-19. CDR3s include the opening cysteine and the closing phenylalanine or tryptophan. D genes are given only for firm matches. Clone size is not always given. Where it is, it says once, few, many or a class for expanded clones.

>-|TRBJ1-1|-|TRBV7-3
TGTGCCAGCAGCCTAGAGATAAACACTGAAGCTTTCTTT
CASSLEINTEAFF
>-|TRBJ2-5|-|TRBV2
TGTGCCAGCCTTCGCGGGGGCGGAGGAGAGACCCAGTACTTC
CASLRGGGGETQYF
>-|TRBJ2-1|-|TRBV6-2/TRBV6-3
TGTGCCAGCAGTTACTTCCGGGGGAATGAGCAGTTCTTC
CASSYFRGNEQFF
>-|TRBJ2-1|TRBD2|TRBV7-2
TGTGCCAGCAGCTTACTAGGGTTAGCGGGGGTCAATGAGCAGTTCTTC
CASSLLGLAGVNEQFF
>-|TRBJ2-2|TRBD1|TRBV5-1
TGCGCCAGCAGCTTCAACAGGGGGAACACCGGGGAGCTGTTTTTT
CASSFNRGNTGELFF
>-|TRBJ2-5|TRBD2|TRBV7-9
TGTGCCAGCAGCATGACTAGCGGGGGCCGCGGGATAGTGGGAGAGACCCAGTACTTC
CASSMTSGGRGIVGETQYF
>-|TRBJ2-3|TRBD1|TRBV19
TGTGCCAGTAGTACGCGGGGACAGGGTGCAGATACGCAGTATTTT
CASSTRGQGADTQYF
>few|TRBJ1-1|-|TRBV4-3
TGCGCCAGCAGCCACCGGGACTTTTTGAGGTATGGCACTGAAGCTTTCTTT
CASSHRDFLRYGTEAFF
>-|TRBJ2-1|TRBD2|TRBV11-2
TGTGCCAGCAGCTTTACTAGCGGGAGGGCCGTAGATGAGCAGTTCTTC
CASSFTSGRAVDEQFF
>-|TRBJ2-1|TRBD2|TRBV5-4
TGTGCCAGCAGCGCCGGACTAGCGGGAGTTTATGAGCAGTTCTTC
CASSAGLAGVYEQFF
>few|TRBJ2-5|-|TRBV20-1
TGCAGTGCTGAACAGCGGGAGACCCAGTACTTC
CSAEQRETQYF
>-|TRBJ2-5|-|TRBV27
TGTGCCAGCAGGATGGACAGACAAGAGACCCAGTACTTC
CASRMDRQETQYF
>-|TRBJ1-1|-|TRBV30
TGTGCCTGGAGTCCTGGGGGGGGCGCAGGGAACACTGAAGCTTTCTTT
CAWSPGGGAGNTEAFF
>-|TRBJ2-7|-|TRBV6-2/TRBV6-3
TGTGCCAGCCGCCCCACGGGTAACTCCTACGAGCAGTACTTC
CASRPTGNSYEQYF
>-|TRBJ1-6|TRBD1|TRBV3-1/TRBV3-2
TGTGCCAGCAGCCCGGGACAGGATAATTCACCCCTCCACTTT
CASSPGQDNSPLHF
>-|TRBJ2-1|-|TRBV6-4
TGTGCCAGCAGTATTCACCGGGACGGGGGTAATGAGCAGTTCTTC
CASSIHRDGGNEQFF
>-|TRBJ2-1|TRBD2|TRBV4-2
TGTGCCAGCAGCCAAGTGGGACTAGCGGATACGAGCTCCTACAATGAGCAGTTCTTC
CASSQVGLADTSSYNEQFF
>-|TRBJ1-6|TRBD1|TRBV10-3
TGTGCCATCAGTACTGGGACAGGTGGCTCACCCCTCCACTTT
CAISTGTGGSPLHF
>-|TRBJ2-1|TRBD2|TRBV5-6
TGTGCCAGCAGCTTGGTGTTAGCGGGAGAGGGTGAGCAGTTCTTC
CASSLVLAGEGEQFF
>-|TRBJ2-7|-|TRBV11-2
TGTGCCAGCAGCTTAGTCAGGGTACTACCCTACGAGCAGTACTTC
CASSLVRVLPYEQYF
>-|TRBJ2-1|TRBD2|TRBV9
TGTGCCAGCAGCGTAGGTGGACTAGCGGGATCCAATGAGCAGTTCTTC
CASSVGGLAGSNEQFF
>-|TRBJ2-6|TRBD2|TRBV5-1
TGCGCCAGCAGCCGAACCCCACTAGCGGGGGGCCCATCTGGGGCCAACGTCCTGACTTTC
CASSRTPLAGGPSGANVLTF
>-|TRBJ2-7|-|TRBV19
TGTGCCAGTACGGGACAACTAGGTGAAGGGCAGTACTTC
CASTGQLGEGQYF